This TCR beta chain was sequenced for a study of shared clonotypes between healthy human individuals. Overall study context: A couple of women and a few men aged 18 to 49 made up the donors. Study-level findings and limits: Expectations were that clonotype sharing among donors would be affected by sequencing depth.

Regarding this clone: The antigen is not known.

V shed 0 bases and J 3 bases; nucleotides not matched to a gene: 3. In germline, CDR1 is LGHNA, CDR2 YNFKEQ. CDR3 length: 16 residues. The table came from immunoSEQ multiplex PCR; TCRdb's copy has only in-frame clones and leaves some out. The table includes about 480,000 clones, approximately 85% detected once. Donors were Caucasian adults residing in Nashville, Tennessee, USA. The sequenced material came from PBMCs. The chain links TRBV4-2 to TRBJ2-7; TRBD2 agrees at 12 bases. This TCR came from a middle-aged woman in good health. Some clones in this sample may be carry-over from other donors' samples. The CDR3 DNA follows: TGTGCCAGCAGCCAAGATCGGACTAGCGGGGTCTACGAGCAGTACTTC. The encoded protein is CASSQDRTSGVYEQYF.